This T cell receptor (beta chain) was obtained from a study of T cells in Graves' hyperthyroidism and ophthalmopathy. General observations from the study: Ophthalmopathy stood apart from stable hyperthyroidism in a 13 V-J model.

Germline V gene data show CDR1 as DFQATT and CDR2 as SNEGSKA (reference sequence). V shed 0 bases and J shed 9 bases, with 14 bases lying between them. The CDR3 contains 13 residues. This clonotype was counted between two and nine times. Its antigen is undetermined. PBMCs were derived from under 13 ml fresh peripheral blood. The CDR3 regions of TCR beta were amplified from RNA transcripts. TCR CDR3 regions were first amplified by RT-PCR with HTBI primers. TCRdb reprocessed the multiplex PCR reads via MiXCR and lists one record per CDR3 protein. The sample holds around 500,000 distinct CDR3 sequences, roughly 22% seen once.

The clonotype originates from a woman in her seventies with Graves' ophthalmopathy. Sequencing was carried out using blood. V is TRBV20-1 and J is TRBJ1-1; D gene uncertain. CDR3 protein: CSARDGRAAKAFF. The CDR3 region has the DNA TGCAGTGCTAGAGATGGACGGGCAGCCAAAGCTTTCTTT.